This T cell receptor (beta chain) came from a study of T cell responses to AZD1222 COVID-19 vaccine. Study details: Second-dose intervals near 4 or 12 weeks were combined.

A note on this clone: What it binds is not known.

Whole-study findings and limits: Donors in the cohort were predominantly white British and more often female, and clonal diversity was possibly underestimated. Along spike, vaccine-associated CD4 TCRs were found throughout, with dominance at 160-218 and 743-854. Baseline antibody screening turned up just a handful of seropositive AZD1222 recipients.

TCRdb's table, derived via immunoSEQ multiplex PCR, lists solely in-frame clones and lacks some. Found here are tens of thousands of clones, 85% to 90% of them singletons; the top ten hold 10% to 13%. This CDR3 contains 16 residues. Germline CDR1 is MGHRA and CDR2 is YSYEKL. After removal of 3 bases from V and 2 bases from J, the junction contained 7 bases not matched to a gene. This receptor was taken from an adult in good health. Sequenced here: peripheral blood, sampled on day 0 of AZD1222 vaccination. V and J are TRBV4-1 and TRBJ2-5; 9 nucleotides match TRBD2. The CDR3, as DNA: TGCGCCAGCAGCCATTCCTCTGCGGGGGGGCAAGAGACCCAGTACTTC. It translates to CASSHSSAGGQETQYF.